The 10 T cell receptor beta chains below all came from one sample that was sequenced in a study of CD8 T cells in Susac syndrome. The authors reverse transcribed roughly 0.5 to 1 ug RNA with random hexamers. Via MiXCR, TCRdb re-called the immunoSEQ multiplex PCR reads, giving one row per CDR3 protein. This table has about 150,000 distinct CDR3 sequences, about 94% appearing once. The specimen was CD8+ T cells from PBMCs. These receptors all come from a human donor with multiple sclerosis.

The genes are TRBV7-2 and TRBJ2-7; D ambiguous. Germline loops: CDR1 SGHTA, CDR2 FQGNSA. CDR3 length equals 16 residues. Trimming pared 5 bases from V and 3 bases from J, leaving 20 bases between. Here the CDR3 reads CASSPKPAEFGYEQYF. CDR3 bases: TGTGCCAGCAGCCCAAAACCGGCGGAGTTTGGCTACGAGCAGTACTTC.

The J gene is TRBJ2-7, the V gene TRBV28; possible D gene TRBD1, 5 bases. V shed 3 bases and J shed 6 bases, with 6 bases lying between them. This CDR3 is built from 11 residues. Per germline, CDR1 MDHEN and CDR2 SYDVKM. CDR3 protein: CASSFGAEQYF. The CDR3 DNA follows: TGTGCCAGCAGTTTTGGGGCCGAGCAGTACTTC.

The chain carries TRBV7-9 and TRBJ1-3; 7 bases align to TRBD1. With V trimmed by 5 bases and J by 6 bases, 10 bases remained unmatched. This CDR3 spans 15 amino acids. Germline V gene lookup returns CDR1 SEHNR and CDR2 FQNEAQ (reference sequence). The CDR3 reads CASSPTGPGLNTIYF. In DNA, the CDR3 is TGTGCCAGCAGCCCGACAGGGCCCGGACTAAACACCATATATTTT.

The chain carries TRBV9 and TRBJ1-1; maybe TRBD1 (5 bases). This CDR3 has 12 amino acids. Germline CDR1 and CDR2: SGDLS and YYNGEE. V lost 3 bases to trimming and J lost 6 bases, with 9 bases between them. The CDR3 sequence is CASSGWGSEAFF. As DNA, the CDR3 is TGTGCCAGCAGCGGCTGGGGCTCTGAAGCTTTCTTT.

V gene TRBV2 combines with J gene TRBJ2-1; maybe TRBD1 (6 bases). The CDR3 runs to 15 residues. Germline V gene data show CDR1 as SNHLY and CDR2 as FYNNEI. Trimming took off 6 bases at V and 8 bases at J, with 20 bases between the two ends. As DNA, the CDR3 is TGTGCCAGCAGATACCGGGACATTGGAAGCGATGAGCAGTTCTTC. It codes for CASRYRDIGSDEQFF. The full variable domain, its missing parts supplied by reference TRBV2 and TRBJ2-1, is EPEVTQTPSHQVTQMGQEVILRCVPISNHLYFYWYRQILGQKVEFLVSFYNNEISEKSEIFDDQFSVERPDGSNFTLKIRSTKLEDSAMYFCASRYRDIGSDEQFFGPGTRLTVL.

The V gene is TRBV30, the J gene TRBJ2-2; 7 nucleotides line up with TRBD2. Germline CDR1 reads GTSNPN; CDR2 reads SVGIG (reference sequence). The CDR3 contains 16 residues. V was clipped by 2 bases and J by 1 base; unmatched bases: 7. In DNA form, the CDR3 reads TGTGCCTGGAGTTGGGCAGTAGCGGGGAACACCGGGGAGCTGTTTTTT. It specifies CAWSWAVAGNTGELFF.

A single count supports this clonotype. The rearrangement joins TRBV15 to TRBJ2-7; D gene uncertain. V was pared by 1 base and J by 3 bases, with 10 bases between. CDR3 size: 14 residues. Germline-derived CDR1 and CDR2 are LNHNV and YYDKDF (reference sequence). The CDR3 region has the DNA TGTGCCACCAGCAGAGCCGAGCAAATCTACGAGCAGTACTTC. Residues: CATSRAEQIYEQYF.

This clonotype was observed once. The CDR3, as DNA: TGTGCCAGCAGTTTGGAAGGGCTCAATGAGCAGTTCTTC. It specifies CASSLEGLNEQFF. This rearrangement joins TRBV27 to TRBJ2-1, with D unclear. The CDR3 runs to 13 residues. CDR1 and CDR2 (germline): MNHEY, SMNVEV (reference sequence). Trimming removed 3 bases from V and 6 bases from J, with 9 bases in between.

V and J are TRBV30 and TRBJ1-5, with a possible D match to TRBD1 (5 bases). The germline gives CDR1 GTSNPN, CDR2 SVGIG (reference sequence). Trimming removed 5 bases at V and 5 bases at J, with 10 bases between. This CDR3 region has 12 residues. As DNA, the CDR3 is TGTGCCTGGCAGCAGGGCGATCAGCCCCAGCATTTT. Residues: CAWQQGDQPQHF.

V is TRBV30 and J is TRBJ2-2, with 10 bases matching TRBD1. The V gene's germline CDR1 is GTSNPN and CDR2 SVGIG (reference sequence). The V segment lost 6 bases and the J segment 5 bases; nucleotides outside the gene matches: 6. CDR3 length: 14 residues. CDR3 amino acids: CACIRDRGTGELFF. The CDR3 region has the DNA TGTGCCTGTATTCGGGACAGGGGAACCGGGGAGCTGTTTTTT.